The 15 T cell receptor beta chains presented below share a single source sample, sequenced in a study of shared clonotypes between healthy human individuals. TCRdb keeps only in-frame clones here, not all; method: immunoSEQ multiplex PCR. The sample consists of roughly 2,000,000 clones, about 95% of them appearing once. Selected positively for CCR7 and CD45RO-negative, naive CD8 cells excluded terminally differentiated effector memory CD45RA+ cells. The sequenced material came from naive CD8+ T cells sorted from blood. The receptors come from a man between 18 and 35 years old in good health.

V is TRBV6-4 and J is TRBJ1-1; TRBD1 might be the D (5 bases). There are 15 residues in the CDR3. V was shortened by 3 bases and J by 5 bases, with 16 bases between the two germline ends. Germline V gene sequence: CDR1 MRHNA, CDR2 SNTAGT. The CDR3 here is CASSEDPGGRTEAFF. CDR3 nucleotides: TGTGCCAGCAGTGAAGACCCTGGGGGGAGAACTGAAGCTTTCTTT.

At least ten counts were recorded for this clone. This chain links TRBV27 with TRBJ2-7; a weak D match, TRBD2 (6 bases). The germline CDR1 and CDR2 sequences are MNHEY and SMNVEV (reference sequence). The V end lost 2 bases, the J end lost 6 bases, and 11 bases lay between the germline ends. This CDR3 has 13 residues. The CDR3 sequence: CASSLIVGGEQYF. CDR3 bases: TGTGCCAGCAGTTTAATCGTGGGAGGCGAGCAGTACTTC.

The gene calls are TRBV6-1 and TRBJ2-7, with 10 bases that match TRBD1. The ends lost 2 bases at V and 3 bases at J; junction bases unmatched: 7. Germline CDR1 is MNHNS and CDR2 is SASEGT. There are 16 residues in the CDR3. As DNA, the CDR3 is TGTGCCAGCAGTGAACTCTTGGGACAGGGGAACTACGAGCAGTACTTC. This encodes CASSELLGQGNYEQYF.

The V call is TRBV13, the J call TRBJ2-7; 10 bases match TRBD1. The germline gives CDR1 PRHDT, CDR2 FYEKMQ (reference sequence). The CDR3 spans 15 residues. After removal of 5 bases from V and 3 bases from J, the junction contained 7 bases not matched to a gene. CDR3 DNA sequence: TGTGCCAGCAGCGCAGGCGGGACAGGGGTCTACGAGCAGTACTTC. Translated, it gives CASSAGGTGVYEQYF.

The chain employs TRBV2 and TRBJ2-7; D remains unclear. Germline V lookup: CDR1 SNHLY, CDR2 FYNNEI. With 0 bases removed from V and 6 bases from J, the gap between germline ends came to 9 bases. The CDR3 runs 13 residues. CDR3 nucleotides: TGTGCCAGCAGTGAAGCAGGGTGGAGCGAGCAGTACTTC. This sequence encodes CASSEAGWSEQYF.

The rearrangement uses TRBV14 and TRBJ1-6, with D uncertain. Trimming took off 1 base at V and 6 bases at J, with 13 bases between the two ends. This CDR3 region has 16 residues. CDR1 is SGHDN and CDR2 is FVKESK in the germline V gene. CDR3 in DNA: TGTGCCAGCAGCCAAGTCCGCGCAGCCCCTAATTCACCCCTCCACTTT. Translation: CASSQVRAAPNSPLHF.

V gene TRBV4-3 combines with J gene TRBJ2-3; D is unresolved. V dropped 1 base and J dropped 0 bases, with 5 bases sitting between them. Per the germline V gene, CDR1 is LGHNA and CDR2 is YSLEER. CDR3 length: 14 residues. CDR3 DNA: TGCGCCAGCAGCCAAGTTTCTAGCACAGATACGCAGTATTTT. Encoded protein: CASSQVSSTDTQYF.

Note on this clone: The identical CDR3 is also encoded by other nucleotide sequences in the sample. V gene TRBV27 combines with J gene TRBJ2-7; D unresolved. The CDR3 runs to 14 residues. Germline assignment: CDR1 MNHEY and CDR2 SMNVEV (reference sequence). V gave up 1 base and J gave up 0 bases, with 7 bases separating them. The CDR3 sequence is CASSLYGSSYEQYF. The DNA for the CDR3 is TGTGCCAGCAGTTTATATGGAAGCTCCTACGAGCAGTACTTC.

For this clone: Other DNA sequences from this sample encode an identical CDR3 as well. The chain has TRBV30 and TRBJ1-2, with no clear D. Trimming left V 2 bases short and J 4 bases short, with 5 bases between. The CDR3 extends over 11 amino acids. Germline CDR1 and CDR2: GTSNPN and SVGIG (reference sequence). For the CDR3, the DNA is TGTGCCTGGAGTCTTGGCTATGGCTACACCTTC. Its protein product is CAWSLGYGYTF.

In its sample, this clone was seen once. V usage is TRBV6-1 and J usage is TRBJ1-2, with unresolved D. The V and J ends lost 2 bases and 4 bases respectively, with 11 bases between them. Per the germline V gene, CDR1 is MNHNS and CDR2 is SASEGT. The CDR3 is 14 amino acids. In DNA, the CDR3 is TGTGCCAGCAGTGAAAGCTCTAGCGGCTATGGCTACACCTTC. Encoded protein: CASSESSSGYGYTF.

The V call is TRBV6-1, the J call TRBJ2-7, with D tentatively TRBD1 or TRBD2 (5 bases each). This CDR3 is 15 amino acids long. The V end was cut by 5 bases, the J end by 3 bases, with 17 bases between. Looked up from germline, CDR1 is MNHNS and CDR2 is SASEGT. CDR3: CASSQDRGGFYEQYF. In DNA form, the CDR3 reads TGTGCCAGCAGTCAGGATAGGGGCGGGTTCTACGAGCAGTACTTC.

The chain combines TRBV7-9 with TRBJ1-3, with 10 positions matching TRBD1. After removal of 4 bases from V and 3 bases from J, the junction contained 3 bases not matched to a gene. CDR1 and CDR2 (germline): SEHNR, FQNEAQ (reference sequence). This CDR3 has 15 residues. This CDR3 is CASSSTGGGGNTIYF. The CDR3 DNA reads as TGTGCCAGCAGCTCGACAGGGGGCGGTGGAAACACCATATATTTT.

This clone has a single count. The genes are TRBV9 and TRBJ2-2; 7 bases line up with TRBD1. The germline gives CDR1 SGDLS, CDR2 YYNGEE. The CDR3 contains 13 residues. V shed 10 bases and J 3 bases; nucleotides not matched to a gene: 6. The CDR3 sequence: CASGQVDTGELFF. CDR3 coding DNA: TGTGCCTCTGGACAGGTAGACACCGGGGAGCTGTTTTTT.

The chain is built from TRBV4-3 and TRBJ2-3, with D tentatively TRBD2 (5 bases). The CDR3 loop spans 17 amino acids. V lost 3 bases to trimming and J lost 2 bases, with 18 bases between them. Germline assignment: CDR1 LGHNA and CDR2 YSLEER. The CDR3 loop is CASSHLLEAEITDTQYF. Written as DNA, the CDR3 is TGCGCCAGCAGCCACCTCTTAGAAGCGGAGATCACAGATACGCAGTATTTT.

The J gene is TRBJ2-7, the V gene TRBV7-2, with D perhaps TRBD1 (5 bases). CDR3 length: 12 residues. Trimming took 2 bases from V and 6 from J, leaving 8 bases between them. The germline gives CDR1 SGHTA, CDR2 FQGNSA. CDR3 region: CASSLSTGEQYF. For the CDR3, the DNA is TGTGCCAGCAGCTTATCCACAGGCGAGCAGTACTTC.